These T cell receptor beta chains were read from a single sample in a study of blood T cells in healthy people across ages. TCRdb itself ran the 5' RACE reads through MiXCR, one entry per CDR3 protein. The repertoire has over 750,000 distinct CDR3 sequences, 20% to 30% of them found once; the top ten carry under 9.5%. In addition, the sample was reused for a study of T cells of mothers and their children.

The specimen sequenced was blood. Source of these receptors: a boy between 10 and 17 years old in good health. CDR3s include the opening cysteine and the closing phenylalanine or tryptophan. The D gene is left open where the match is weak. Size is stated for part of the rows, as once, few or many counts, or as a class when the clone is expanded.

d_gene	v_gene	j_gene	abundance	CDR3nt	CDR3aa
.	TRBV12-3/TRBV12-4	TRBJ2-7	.	TGTGCCAGCAGTTTAGAAGGTGTTTCGGGCGAGCAGTACTTC	CASSLEGVSGEQYF
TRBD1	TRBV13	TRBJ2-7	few	TGTGCCAGCAGCTTAGGTCGGTTGAGGACAGGGACCCACGAGCAGTACTTC	CASSLGRLRTGTHEQYF
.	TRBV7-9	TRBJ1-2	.	TGTGCCAGCAGCTTTGATTCAGCTAACTATGGCTACACCTTC	CASSFDSANYGYTF
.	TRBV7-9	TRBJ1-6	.	TGTGCCAGCAGCTTAGTTGGAGGTGCTTCACCCCTCCACTTT	CASSLVGGASPLHF
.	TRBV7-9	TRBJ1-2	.	TGTGCCAGCAGCTTAGGGATTCAGGGTGACGGCTACACCTTC	CASSLGIQGDGYTF
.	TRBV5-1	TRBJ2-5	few	TGCGCCAGCGTCGGGGCAGATCAGACCCAGTACTTC	CASVGADQTQYF
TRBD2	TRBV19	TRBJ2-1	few	TGTGCCAGTAGTATCCGGCTAGCGGATTACAATGAGCAGTTCTTC	CASSIRLADYNEQFF
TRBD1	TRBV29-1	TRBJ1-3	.	TGCAGCGCGGGACAGGGGCTCTCTGGAAACACCATATATTTT	CSAGQGLSGNTIYF
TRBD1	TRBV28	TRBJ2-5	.	TGTGCCAGCAGCCAAGGGCGACAGGGGCTGGAGACCCAGTACTTC	CASSQGRQGLETQYF
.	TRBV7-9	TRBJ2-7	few	TGTGCCAGCAGCTTAGCGGGGGGTTACTCCTACGAGCAGTACTTC	CASSLAGGYSYEQYF
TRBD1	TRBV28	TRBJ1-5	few	TGTGCCAGCAGTTTACGGGCAGGGGGCCACTATCAGCCCCAGCATTTT	CASSLRAGGHYQPQHF
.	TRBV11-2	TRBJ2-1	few	TGTGCCAGCAGCGGTCCCGCGAATGAGCAGTTCTTC	CASSGPANEQFF
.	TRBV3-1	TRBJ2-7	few	TGTGCCAGCAGCCAAGATCTCGGTGCCTACGAGCAGTACTTC	CASSQDLGAYEQYF
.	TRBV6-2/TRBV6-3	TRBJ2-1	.	TGTGCCAGCAGTTACTCGATAGCGGCCAACTACAATGAGCAGTTCTTC	CASSYSIAANYNEQFF
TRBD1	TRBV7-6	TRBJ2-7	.	TGTGCCAGCTCTGGCTGGACAGGGGCAAGCGAGCAGTACTTC	CASSGWTGASEQYF
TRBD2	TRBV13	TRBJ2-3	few	TGTGCCAGCAGTCGTCTAGCGGCTCTCACAGATACGCAGTATTTT	CASSRLAALTDTQYF
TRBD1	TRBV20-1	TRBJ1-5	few	TGCAGTGCTAGAGATCGACGGACAGGGAATCAGCCCCAGCATTTT	CSARDRRTGNQPQHF
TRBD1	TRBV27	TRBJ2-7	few	TGTGCCAGCAGTCGGACAGGGTTCAACGAGCAGTACTTC	CASSRTGFNEQYF
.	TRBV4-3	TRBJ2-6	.	TGCGCCAGCAGCCAGCGGACAGACTCTGGGGCCAACGTCCTGACTTTC	CASSQRTDSGANVLTF
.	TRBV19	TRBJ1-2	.	TGTGCCAGTAGTATAGGGACGGGGGACGGCTACACCTTC	CASSIGTGDGYTF
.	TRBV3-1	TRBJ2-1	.	TGTGCCAGCAGCCAAGATCCGACCTACAATGAGCAGTTCTTC	CASSQDPTYNEQFF
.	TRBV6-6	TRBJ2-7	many	TGTGCCAGCAGTTACGGGGGCGAGCAGTACTTC	CASSYGGEQYF
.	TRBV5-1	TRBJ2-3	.	TGCGCCAGCAGCTTACCGGCAACAGATACGCAGTATTTT	CASSLPATDTQYF